This TCR beta chain originates from a study of spatial heterogeneity in lung cancer. This clonotype qualifies as medium-sized (0.01 to 0.1%). Its antigen is unknown. This beta chain is a stray read from a library made for alpha chains; its abundance is not meaningful. Study-wide points: Estimation of coverage gave values of approximately 7% for alpha and around 14% for beta chains in tumor T cells. Tumor mutation counts were tracked by expanded intratumoral alpha and beta TCR counts.

CDR1 and CDR2 from the germline V gene are KGHSH and LQKENI. The V and J ends lost 3 bases and 6 bases respectively, with 11 bases between them. This CDR3 comprises 13 residues. Time point indicated: sample taken at primary tumor resection. The donors comprised some 70 untreated early-stage non-small cell lung cancer patients. The study sequenced unsorted whole RNA from tumor, nontumor lung or frozen PBMC. TCR cDNA molecules each carried a unique molecular identifier. TCRdb re-analysed the 5' RACE reads in MiXCR, keeping a single row per CDR3 protein. The data show 6,000 to 8,000 distinct CDR3 sequences, with approximately 7% seen just once and 18% held by the top ten.

The receptor's source is a female donor with early-stage non-small cell lung cancer. The chain joins TRBV18 to TRBJ1-1; D remains ambiguous. Material: lung tumor tissue, obtained at surgery. The CDR3, as DNA: TGTGCCAGCTCACCGACGGGCGGGGCTGAAGCTTTCTTT. Translation gives CASSPTGGAEAFF. Combining the CDR3 with reference TRBV18 and TRBJ1-1 gives the whole variable domain NAGVMQNPRHLVRRRGQEARLRCSPMKGHSHVYWYRQLPEEGLKFMVYLQKENIIDESGMPKERFSAEFPKEGPSILRIQQVVRGDSAAYFCASSPTGGAEAFFGQGTRLTVV.